A single sample is the source of the 10 T cell receptor beta chains below, sequenced in a study of blood T cell repertoires in COVID-19. Data came from immunoSEQ multiplex PCR; TCRdb stores just in-frame clones and leaves some out. Here the sample spans roughly 250,000 clones, approximately 90% being singletons. Input material: PBMCs or T cells enriched from blood (not recorded which). The receptors here all came from a woman aged 40 to 49 with acute COVID-19.

V and J are TRBV15 and TRBJ2-2; 8 nucleotides agree with TRBD1. CDR1 and CDR2 (germline): LNHNV, YYDKDF (reference sequence). There are 16 residues in the CDR3. Trimming at V came to 5 bases and at J to 1 base, leaving 6 bases not matched to a gene. Here the CDR3 reads CATSFPGTGNTGELFF. As DNA, the CDR3 is TGTGCCACCAGCTTCCCCGGGACAGGGAACACCGGGGAGCTGTTTTTT.

The V call is TRBV11-3, the J call TRBJ2-2; 8 positions match TRBD1. This CDR3 is built from 15 residues. Losses at the gene ends were 4 bases for V and 3 bases for J; bases not matched to a gene: 4. CDR1 and CDR2 from the germline V gene are SGHNT and YENEEA. The chain's CDR3 is CASSSGGADTGELFF. CDR3 DNA sequence: TGTGCCAGCAGCTCAGGGGGCGCGGACACCGGGGAGCTGTTTTTT.

The genes are TRBV7-3 and TRBJ2-1, with D perhaps matching TRBD2 (6 bases). Germline loops: CDR1 SGHTA, CDR2 FQGTGA. The germline V and J ends were trimmed by 2 bases and 2 bases, with 10 bases remaining between them. The length of the CDR3 is 15 residues. The CDR3 DNA sequence: TGTGCCAGCAGCTTAGGCGGGGCGACCTACAATGAGCAGTTCTTC. The encoded protein is CASSLGGATYNEQFF. The complete variable domain, with remaining parts taken from reference TRBV7-3 and TRBJ2-1, reads GAGVSQTPSNKVTEKGKYVELRCDPISGHTALYWYRQSLGQGPEFLIYFQGTGAADDSGLPNDRFFAVRPEGSVSTLKIQRTERGDSAVYLCASSLGGATYNEQFFGPGTRLTVL.

CDR3 region: CASSQDSQRYNSPLHF. The CDR3 DNA follows: TGCGCCAGCAGCCAAGATTCCCAGCGCTATAATTCACCCCTCCACTTT. The chain has TRBV4-3 and TRBJ1-6; no clear D. Germline-derived CDR1 and CDR2 are LGHNA and YSLEER. CDR3 length equals 16 residues. V lost 0 bases, J lost 3 bases, and 9 bases lay in between.

The chain links TRBV7-3 to TRBJ2-7; D perhaps matches TRBD1 (6 bases). V was shortened by 2 bases and J by 7 bases, with 15 bases between the two germline ends. Germline V lookup: CDR1 SGHTA, CDR2 FQGTGA. The CDR3 is made up of 14 amino acids. The CDR3, as DNA: TGTGCCAGCAGCTTACAACAGGGTTCACGGGAGCAGTACTTC. Translation gives CASSLQQGSREQYF.

The chain recombines TRBV27 with TRBJ1-2; D is unclear. The CDR3 has 15 amino acids. V dropped 5 bases and J dropped 8 bases, with 21 bases sitting between them. Per germline, CDR1 MNHEY and CDR2 SMNVEV (reference sequence). For the CDR3, the DNA is TGTGCCAGCAGTCCCACAGTCAAGCATGTGTGGGGCTACACCTTC. Its protein product is CASSPTVKHVWGYTF.

The CDR3 is CASSDQGGQPQHF. As DNA, the CDR3 is TGCGCCAGCAGCGATCAGGGTGGGCAGCCCCAGCATTTT. The chain links TRBV5-1 to TRBJ1-5; a possible D gene is TRBD1 (5 bases). Trimming cost V 4 bases and J 7 bases, with 12 bases left between them. Germline CDR1 reads SGHRS; CDR2 reads YFSETQ. CDR3 length: 13 residues.

This clone came up a few times. This chain uses TRBV4-1 with TRBJ2-7; 9 bases match TRBD2. Trimming cost V 3 bases and J 2 bases; bases outside gene matches: 8. Germline loops: CDR1 MGHRA, CDR2 YSYEKL. The CDR3 loop spans 16 amino acids. The DNA for the CDR3 is TGCGCCAGCAGCCACCAAGGACTAGCGTTTACCTACGAGCAGTACTTC. It is translated as CASSHQGLAFTYEQYF.

The J gene is TRBJ2-6, the V gene TRBV13; D remains unclear. The CDR3 runs 16 residues. V was shortened by 5 bases and J by 0 bases, with 11 bases between the two germline ends. The germline CDR1 and CDR2 sequences are PRHDT and FYEKMQ (reference sequence). The CDR3 sequence: CASSPFVLSGANVLTF. In nucleotides, the CDR3 is TGTGCCAGCAGCCCTTTTGTCCTCTCTGGGGCCAACGTCCTGACTTTC.

The chain's CDR3 is CASSQDRGDEQFF. For the CDR3, the DNA is TGTGCCAGCAGCCAGGACAGGGGCGATGAGCAGTTCTTC. The chain joins TRBV27 to TRBJ2-1, with TRBD1 matching 9 bases. This CDR3 is built from 13 residues. Germline CDR1 reads MNHEY; CDR2 reads SMNVEV (reference sequence). Unmatched junction bases numbered 5, after V lost 6 bases and J lost 8 bases.